This T cell receptor (beta chain) was recorded in a study of T cell responses to AZD1222 COVID-19 vaccine. Study in general: Second doses were pooled across both intervals (about 4 or about 12 weeks). General observations from the study: Dominant at 160-218 and 743-854, vaccine-associated CD4 TCRs also spanned spike. In a largely white British group with more females than males, clonal diversity was possibly underestimated. As reported, nearly half of all spike-specific TCRs target variant regions that are unmutated.

The assay was immunoSEQ multiplex PCR, and TCRdb's table has in-frame clones only and misses some. The data show approximately 110,000 clones, with around nine tenths seen just once and roughly 2.7% held by the top ten. A remark on this clone: Antigen: not known.

This CDR3 spans 14 amino acids. Germline CDR1 reads SGHAT; CDR2 reads FQDESV (reference sequence). V lost 1 base to trimming and J lost 2 bases, with 8 bases between them. The sequence was collected from an adult in good health. The chain combines TRBV11-1 with TRBJ1-2, with no clear D. The source was peripheral blood, collected on day 0 of AZD1222 vaccination. The CDR3 spells CASSLGPLNYGYTF. CDR3 DNA: TGTGCCAGCAGCTTAGGACCGTTAAACTATGGCTACACCTTC.